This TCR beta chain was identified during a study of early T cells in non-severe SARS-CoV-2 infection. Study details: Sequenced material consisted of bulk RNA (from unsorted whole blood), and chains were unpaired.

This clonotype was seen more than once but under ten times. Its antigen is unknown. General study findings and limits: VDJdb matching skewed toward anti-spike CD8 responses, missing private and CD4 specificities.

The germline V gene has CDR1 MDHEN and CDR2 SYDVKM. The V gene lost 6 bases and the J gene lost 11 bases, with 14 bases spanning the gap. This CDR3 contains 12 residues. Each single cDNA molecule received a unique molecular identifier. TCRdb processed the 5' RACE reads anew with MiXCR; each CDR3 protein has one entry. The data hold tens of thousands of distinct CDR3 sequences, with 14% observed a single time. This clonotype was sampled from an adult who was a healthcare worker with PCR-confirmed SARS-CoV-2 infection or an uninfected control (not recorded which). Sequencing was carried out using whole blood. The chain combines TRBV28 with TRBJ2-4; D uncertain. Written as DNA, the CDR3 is TGTGCCAGCAGCCTTCCCTCAGCGCTTCAGTACTTC. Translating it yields CASSLPSALQYF.